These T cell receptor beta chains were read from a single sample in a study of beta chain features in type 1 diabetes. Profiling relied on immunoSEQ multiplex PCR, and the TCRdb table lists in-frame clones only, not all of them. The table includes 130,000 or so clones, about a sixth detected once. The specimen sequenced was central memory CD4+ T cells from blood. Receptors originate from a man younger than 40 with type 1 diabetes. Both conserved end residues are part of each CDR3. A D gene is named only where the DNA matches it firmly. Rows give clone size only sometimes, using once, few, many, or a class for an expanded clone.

CASSMSTDTQYF | TGTGCCAGCAGCATGTCCACAGATACGCAGTATTTT | TRBJ2-3 | TRBV7-9 | NA | NA
CASSHVASTYGYTF | TGTGCCAGCAGCCACGTGGCCAGCACCTATGGCTACACCTTC | TRBJ1-2 | TRBV7-9 | NA | few
CASSPAVAGYNEQFF | TGTGCCAGCAGCCCGGCCGTAGCGGGGTACAATGAGCAGTTCTTC | TRBJ2-1 | TRBV7-2 | TRBD2 | NA
CAWSVRGPAFQETQYF | TGTGCCTGGAGTGTACGTGGTCCAGCATTCCAAGAGACCCAGTACTTC | TRBJ2-5 | TRBV30 | NA | many
CAWSGASRFGYTF | TGTGCCTGGAGTGGAGCGAGCCGGTTTGGCTACACCTTC | TRBJ1-2 | TRBV30 | NA | many
CASRPSNQPQHF | TGTGCCAGCAGACCGTCTAATCAGCCCCAGCATTTT | TRBJ1-5 | TRBV2 | NA | few
CASSQMTSGEYNEQFF | TGTGCCAGCAGCCAAATGACTAGCGGGGAATACAATGAGCAGTTCTTC | TRBJ2-1 | TRBV4-2 | TRBD2 | NA
CASSPHGTPDYEQYF | TGTGCCAGCAGCCCTCACGGGACTCCAGATTACGAGCAGTACTTC | TRBJ2-7 | TRBV9 | NA | NA
CASSLRDGFYGYTF | TGTGCCAGCAGTTTACGGGACGGCTTCTATGGCTACACCTTC | TRBJ1-2 | TRBV27 | NA | NA
CASSDGQGRGTQYF | TGTGCCAGCAGTGACGGACAGGGACGGGGTACGCAGTATTTT | TRBJ2-3 | TRBV6-1 | TRBD1 | few
CASSLSPQGDYGYTF | TGTGCCAGCAGCTTATCACCACAGGGTGACTATGGCTACACCTTC | TRBJ1-2 | TRBV9 | NA | NA
CASSPTGGAGANVLTF | TGTGCCAGCAGCCCTACCGGGGGGGCTGGGGCCAACGTCCTGACTTTC | TRBJ2-6 | TRBV7-2 | TRBD2 | few
CASSLSAEKQYF | TGTGCCAGCAGCTTGTCCGCTGAGAAGCAGTACTTC | TRBJ2-7 | TRBV5-4 | NA | NA
CASSPLRSGANVLTF | TGTGCCAGCTCACCACTTCGCTCTGGGGCCAACGTCCTGACTTTC | TRBJ2-6 | TRBV18 | NA | NA
CAWKRLGQGVYEQFF | TGTGCCTGGAAAAGGCTAGGACAGGGGGTTTATGAGCAGTTCTTC | TRBJ2-1 | TRBV30 | TRBD1 | NA
CASSLRGVEQFF | TGTGCCAGCAGCCTCAGGGGAGTCGAGCAGTTCTTC | TRBJ2-1 | TRBV7-7 | NA | few
CASRLGQGQTQYF | TGTGCCAGCAGGCTGGGACAGGGCCAGACCCAGTACTTC | TRBJ2-5 | TRBV7-2 | TRBD1 | few
CASSALGTGEAFF | TGTGCCAGCAGCGCACTTGGGACAGGGGAAGCTTTCTTT | TRBJ1-1 | TRBV5-4 | TRBD1 | many
CASSYPWSNPTDTQYF | TGTGCCAGCAGTTACCCGTGGTCTAATCCCACAGATACGCAGTATTTT | TRBJ2-3 | TRBV6-6 | NA | many
CSARKDETQYF | TGCAGTGCTAGAAAAGATGAGACCCAGTACTTC | TRBJ2-5 | TRBV20-1 | NA | few
CSVDGNMNTEAFF | TGCAGCGTTGACGGAAACATGAACACTGAAGCTTTCTTT | TRBJ1-1 | TRBV29-1 | NA | few
CASSPGTGANTGELFF | TGTGCCAGCAGCCCAGGGACAGGGGCTAACACCGGGGAGCTGTTTTTT | TRBJ2-2 | TRBV5-4 | TRBD1 | few
CASSIDLTGLQETQYF | TGTGCCAGTAGTATCGATTTGACGGGGCTTCAAGAGACCCAGTACTTC | TRBJ2-5 | TRBV19 | NA | NA
CASSRLGGNTGELFF | TGTGCCAGCAGCCGTCTCGGGGGAAACACCGGGGAGCTGTTTTTT | TRBJ2-2 | TRBV7-8 | NA | NA
CAISDVSLGNTIYF | TGTGCCATCAGTGACGTCAGCCTTGGAAACACCATATATTTT | TRBJ1-3 | TRBV10-3 | NA | few